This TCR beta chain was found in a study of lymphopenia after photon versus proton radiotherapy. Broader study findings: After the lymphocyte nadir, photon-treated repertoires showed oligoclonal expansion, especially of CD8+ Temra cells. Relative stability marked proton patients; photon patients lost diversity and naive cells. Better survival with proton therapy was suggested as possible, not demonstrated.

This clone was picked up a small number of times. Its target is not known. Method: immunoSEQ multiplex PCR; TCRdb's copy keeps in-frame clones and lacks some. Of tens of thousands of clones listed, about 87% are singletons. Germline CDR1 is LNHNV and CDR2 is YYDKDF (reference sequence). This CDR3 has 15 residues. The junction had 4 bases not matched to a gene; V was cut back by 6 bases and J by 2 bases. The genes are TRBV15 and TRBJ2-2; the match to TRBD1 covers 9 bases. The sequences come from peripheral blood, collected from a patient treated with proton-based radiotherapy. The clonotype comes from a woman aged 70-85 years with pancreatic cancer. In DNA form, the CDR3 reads TGTGCCACCAGAACAGGGGGCCTTAACACCGGGGAGCTGTTTTTT. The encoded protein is CATRTGGLNTGELFF.